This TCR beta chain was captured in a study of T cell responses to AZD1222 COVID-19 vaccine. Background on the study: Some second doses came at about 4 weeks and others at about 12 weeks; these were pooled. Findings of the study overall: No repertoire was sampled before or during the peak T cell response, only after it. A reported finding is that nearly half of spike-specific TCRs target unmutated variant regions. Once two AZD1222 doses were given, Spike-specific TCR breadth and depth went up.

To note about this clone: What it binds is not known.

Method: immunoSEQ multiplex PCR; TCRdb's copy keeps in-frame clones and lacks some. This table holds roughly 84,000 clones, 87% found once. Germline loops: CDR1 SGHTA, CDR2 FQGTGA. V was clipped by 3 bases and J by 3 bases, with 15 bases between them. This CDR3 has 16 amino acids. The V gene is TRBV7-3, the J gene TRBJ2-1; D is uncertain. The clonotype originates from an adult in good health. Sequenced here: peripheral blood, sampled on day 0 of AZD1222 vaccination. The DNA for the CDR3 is TGTGCCAGCAGCTTTCGGAAGGGCCCAGGCTACAATGAGCAGTTCTTC. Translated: CASSFRKGPGYNEQFF. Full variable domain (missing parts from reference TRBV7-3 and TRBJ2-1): GAGVSQTPSNKVTEKGKYVELRCDPISGHTALYWYRQSLGQGPEFLIYFQGTGAADDSGLPNDRFFAVRPEGSVSTLKIQRTERGDSAVYLCASSFRKGPGYNEQFFGPGTRLTVL.